A selection of T cell receptor beta chains follows, all from one sample in a study of T-cell reconstitution after alpha-beta-depleted transplantation in children. MiXCR, applied by TCRdb to the PCR reads, yields one record per CDR3 protein. This table holds about 150,000 distinct CDR3 sequences, roughly 10% found once. Sequencing used PBMCs, obtained before TCRalphabeta/CD19-depleted stem cell transplant. The receptors derive from a boy younger than 10 with acute myeloid leukemia, due to receive a stem cell transplant. Both conserved end residues are trimmed from each CDR3.

v_call	j_call	cdr3_aa
TRBV20-1	TRBJ2-5	SATPPLGQTYQETQY
TRBV12-3/TRBV12-4	TRBJ2-3	ASKWGGRDTQY
TRBV5-5	TRBJ1-5	ASSLGTFSNQPQH
TRBV7-2	TRBJ1-5	ASSFGTSVNQPQH
TRBV5-5	TRBJ2-3	ASSLGGIRADTQY
TRBV5-1	TRBJ2-2	ASSSQGLSGELF
TRBV6-2/TRBV6-3	TRBJ2-3	ASSVQAGGVTDTQY
TRBV30	TRBJ2-1	AWNGGGSYNEQF
TRBV29-1	TRBJ2-1	SVEDWGGQGTGTRSIDEQF
TRBV4-1	TRBJ2-6	ASSQDWFSGGFGGANVLT
TRBV11-2	TRBJ2-1	ATQSSYNEQF
TRBV12-3/TRBV12-4	TRBJ1-6	ASTRLGWANSPLH
TRBV5-5	TRBJ2-2	ASSTLAGLGGELF
TRBV5-1	TRBJ2-7	ASSLDPGEQY
TRBV7-2	TRBJ1-2	ASSSTQQSFYGYT
TRBV5-1	TRBJ2-7	ASSGGTSAYEQY
TRBV30	TRBJ2-1	AWSPTIYNEQF
TRBV7-9	TRBJ2-1	ASSSRTAYNEQF
TRBV28	TRBJ2-7	ASTGTFSSYEQY
TRBV3-1	TRBJ2-3	ASSQGVSSGGSGDTQY
TRBV10-3	TRBJ2-2	AISGALAGLTGELF
TRBV6-5	TRBJ2-7	ASSSGTGGLKGQY